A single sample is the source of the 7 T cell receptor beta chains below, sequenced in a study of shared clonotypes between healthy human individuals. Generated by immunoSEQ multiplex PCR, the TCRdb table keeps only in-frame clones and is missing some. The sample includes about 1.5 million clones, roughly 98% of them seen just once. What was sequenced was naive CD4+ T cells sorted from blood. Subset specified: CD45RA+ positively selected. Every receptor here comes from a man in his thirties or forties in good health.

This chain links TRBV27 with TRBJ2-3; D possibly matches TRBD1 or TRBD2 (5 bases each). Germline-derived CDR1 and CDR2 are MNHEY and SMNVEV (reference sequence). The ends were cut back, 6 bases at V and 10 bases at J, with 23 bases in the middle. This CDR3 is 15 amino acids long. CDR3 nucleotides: TGTGCCAGCAGCTCCCTCGGGACCCGCCTCCATGCGCAGTATTTT. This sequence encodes CASSSLGTRLHAQYF.

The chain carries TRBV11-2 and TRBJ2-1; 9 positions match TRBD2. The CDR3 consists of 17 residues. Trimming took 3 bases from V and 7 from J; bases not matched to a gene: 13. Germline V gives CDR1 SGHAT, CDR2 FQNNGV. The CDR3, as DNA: TGTGCCAGCAGCTTCCCTGGTGCTAGCGGGAATCCGAATGAGCAGTTCTTC. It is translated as CASSFPGASGNPNEQFF.

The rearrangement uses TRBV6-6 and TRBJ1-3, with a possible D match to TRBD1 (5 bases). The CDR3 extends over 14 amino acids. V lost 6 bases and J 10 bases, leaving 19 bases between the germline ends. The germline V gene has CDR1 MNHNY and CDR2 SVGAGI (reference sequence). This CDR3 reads CASSQTALGGTIYF. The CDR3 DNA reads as TGTGCCAGCAGCCAGACAGCTCTAGGAGGGACCATATATTTT.

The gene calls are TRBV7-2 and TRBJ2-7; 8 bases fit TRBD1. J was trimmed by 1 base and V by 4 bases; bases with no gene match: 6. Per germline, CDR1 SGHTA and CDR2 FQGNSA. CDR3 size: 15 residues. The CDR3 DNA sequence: TGTGCCAGCAGCTCCACAGGACAGGGTTCCTACGAGCAGTACTTC. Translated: CASSSTGQGSYEQYF.

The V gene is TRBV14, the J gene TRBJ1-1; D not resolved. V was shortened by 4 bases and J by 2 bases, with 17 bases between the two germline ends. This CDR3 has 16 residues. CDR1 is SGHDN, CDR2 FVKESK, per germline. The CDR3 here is CASSLYVGITNTEAFF. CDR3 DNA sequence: TGTGCCAGCAGCCTTTACGTTGGCATCACTAACACTGAAGCTTTCTTT. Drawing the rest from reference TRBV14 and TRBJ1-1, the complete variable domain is EAGVTQFPSHSVIEKGQTVTLRCDPISGHDNLYWYRRVMGKEIKFLLHFVKESKQDESGMPNNRFLAERTGGTYSTLKVQPAELEDSGVYFCASSLYVGITNTEAFFGQGTRLTVV.

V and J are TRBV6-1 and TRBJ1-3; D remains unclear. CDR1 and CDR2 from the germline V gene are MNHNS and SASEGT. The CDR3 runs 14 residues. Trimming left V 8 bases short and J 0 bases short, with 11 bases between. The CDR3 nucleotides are TGTGCCAGCTATTCAATACGCTCTGGAAACACCATATATTTT. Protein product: CASYSIRSGNTIYF.

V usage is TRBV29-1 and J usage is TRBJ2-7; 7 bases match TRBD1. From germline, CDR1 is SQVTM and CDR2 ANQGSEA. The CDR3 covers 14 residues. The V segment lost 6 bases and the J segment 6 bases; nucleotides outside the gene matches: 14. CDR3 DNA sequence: TGCAGCGTGCGAGACAGGGACCCTTCCCTCGAGCAGTACTTC. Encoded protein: CSVRDRDPSLEQYF.